The following is a T cell receptor (beta chain) sequence with its context. As yet, its antigen is unknown. The protocol was immunoSEQ multiplex PCR, while the TCRdb copy is restricted to in-frame clones and leaves out a portion. Among about 8,900 clones, 65% to 80% were seen once, and the ten largest hold about a tenth. The CDR3 has 14 amino acids. The germline V gene encodes CDR1 MNHEY and CDR2 SVGAGI. V shed 2 bases and J shed 2 bases, with 10 bases lying between them. The record originates from a study of tumor-infiltrating lymphocytes in localized non-small cell lung cancer. Study-wide context: Resected tumor was paired with non-adjacent uninvolved lung from the same patient.

Study-wide results and caveats: No T-cell fraction difference was seen between IM1 and IM2 tumors.

This chain uses TRBV6-5 with TRBJ2-7; D remains ambiguous. This TCR derives from a human donor with non-small cell lung cancer. Material for sequencing was uninvolved lung tissue not adjacent to the tumor. As DNA, the CDR3 is TGTGCCAGCAGTTACCCGACCTATACCTACGAGCAGTACTTC. It encodes CASSYPTYTYEQYF.